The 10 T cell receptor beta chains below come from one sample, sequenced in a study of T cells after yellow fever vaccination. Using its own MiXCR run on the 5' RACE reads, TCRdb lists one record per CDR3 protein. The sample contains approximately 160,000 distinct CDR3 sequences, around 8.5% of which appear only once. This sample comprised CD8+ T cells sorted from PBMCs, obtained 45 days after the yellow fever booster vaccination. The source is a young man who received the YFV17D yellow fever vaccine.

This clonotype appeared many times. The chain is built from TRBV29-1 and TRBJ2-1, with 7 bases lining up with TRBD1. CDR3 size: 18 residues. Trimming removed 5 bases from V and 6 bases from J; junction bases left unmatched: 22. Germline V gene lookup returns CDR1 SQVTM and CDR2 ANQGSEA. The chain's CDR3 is CSVTGDSRDTEPFNEQFF. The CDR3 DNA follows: TGCAGCGTTACCGGGGACAGCCGGGACACGGAGCCCTTCAATGAGCAGTTCTTC.

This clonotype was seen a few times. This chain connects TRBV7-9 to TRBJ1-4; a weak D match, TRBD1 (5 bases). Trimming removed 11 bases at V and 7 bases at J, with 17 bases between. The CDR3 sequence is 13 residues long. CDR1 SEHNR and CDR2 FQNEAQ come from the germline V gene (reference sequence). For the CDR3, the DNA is TGTGCCTCGGGGACCGCCCATCGTGAAAAACTGTTTTTT. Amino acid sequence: CASGTAHREKLFF.

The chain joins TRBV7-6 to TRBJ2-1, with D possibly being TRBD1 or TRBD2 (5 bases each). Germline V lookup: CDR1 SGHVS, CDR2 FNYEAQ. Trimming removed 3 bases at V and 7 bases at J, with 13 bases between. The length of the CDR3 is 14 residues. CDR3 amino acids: CASSLGETLNEQFF. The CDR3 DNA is TGTGCCAGCAGCTTGGGGGAGACATTAAATGAGCAGTTCTTC.

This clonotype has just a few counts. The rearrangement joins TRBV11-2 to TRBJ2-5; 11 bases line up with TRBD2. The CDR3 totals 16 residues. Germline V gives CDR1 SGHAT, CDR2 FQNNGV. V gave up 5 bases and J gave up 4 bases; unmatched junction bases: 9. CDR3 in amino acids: CASSPGELAGGETQYF. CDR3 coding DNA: TGTGCCAGCAGCCCCGGGGAGCTAGCGGGGGGAGAGACCCAGTACTTC.

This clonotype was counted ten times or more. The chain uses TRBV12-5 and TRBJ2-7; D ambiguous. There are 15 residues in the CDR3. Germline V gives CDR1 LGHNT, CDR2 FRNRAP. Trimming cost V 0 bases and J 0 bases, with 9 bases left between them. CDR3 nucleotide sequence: TGTGCTAGTGGTTTGGTACATAGCAGCTCCTACGAGCAGTACTTC. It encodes CASGLVHSSSYEQYF. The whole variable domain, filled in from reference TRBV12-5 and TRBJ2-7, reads DARVTQTPRHKVTEMGQEVTMRCQPILGHNTVFWYRQTMMQGLELLAYFRNRAPLDDSGMPKDRFSAEMPDATLATLKIQPSEPRDSAVYFCASGLVHSSSYEQYFGPGTRLTVT.

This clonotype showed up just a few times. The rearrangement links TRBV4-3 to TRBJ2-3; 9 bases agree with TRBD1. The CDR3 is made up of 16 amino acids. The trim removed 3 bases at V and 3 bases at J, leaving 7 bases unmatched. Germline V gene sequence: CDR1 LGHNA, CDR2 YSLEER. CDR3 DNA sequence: TGCGCCAGCAGCCAGGGACAGGGTTATTATACAGATACGCAGTATTTT. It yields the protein CASSQGQGYYTDTQYF.

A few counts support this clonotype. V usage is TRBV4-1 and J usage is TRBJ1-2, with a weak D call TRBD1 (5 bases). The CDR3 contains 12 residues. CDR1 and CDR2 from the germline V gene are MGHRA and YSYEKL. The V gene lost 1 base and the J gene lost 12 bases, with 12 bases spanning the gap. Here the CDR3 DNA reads TGCGCCAGCAGCCAAGGAGGCAGGGCCCACACCTTC. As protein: CASSQGGRAHTF.

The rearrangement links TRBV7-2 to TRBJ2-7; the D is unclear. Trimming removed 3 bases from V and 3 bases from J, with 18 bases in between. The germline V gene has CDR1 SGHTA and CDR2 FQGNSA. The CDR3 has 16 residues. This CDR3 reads CASSFPVDKSSYEQYF. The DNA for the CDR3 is TGTGCCAGCAGCTTTCCCGTTGACAAGAGCAGCTACGAGCAGTACTTC.

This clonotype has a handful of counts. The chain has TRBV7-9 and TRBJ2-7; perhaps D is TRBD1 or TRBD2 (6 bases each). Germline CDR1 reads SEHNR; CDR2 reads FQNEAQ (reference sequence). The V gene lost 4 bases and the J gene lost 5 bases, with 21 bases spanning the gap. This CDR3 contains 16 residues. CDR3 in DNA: TGTGCCAGCAGCTACCCCCGGGGGCAGGGTTTCCACGAGCAGTACTTC. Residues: CASSYPRGQGFHEQYF.

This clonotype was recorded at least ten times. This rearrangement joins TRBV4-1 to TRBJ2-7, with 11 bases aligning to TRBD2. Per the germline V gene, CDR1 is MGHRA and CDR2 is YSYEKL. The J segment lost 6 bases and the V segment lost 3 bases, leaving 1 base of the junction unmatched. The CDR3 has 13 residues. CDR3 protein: CASSQLAGGEQYV. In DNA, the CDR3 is TGCGCCAGCAGCCAGCTAGCGGGGGGCGAGCAGTACGTC.